These 28 T cell receptor beta chains were sequenced from one sample in a study of T-cell reconstitution after alpha-beta-depleted transplantation in children. The TCRbeta library incorporated unique molecular identifiers. TCRdb re-called the PCR reads through MiXCR, storing one row per CDR3 protein. Seen here are about 900,000 distinct CDR3 sequences, about 29% observed once, and the top ten hold approximately 30%. The sequencing used PBMCs, mostly from graft donor cells, collected 360 days after TCRalphabeta/CD19-depleted stem cell transplant. The receptors here all came from a boy in the first two years of life who had a stem cell transplant for SCID, so the T cells may come from the graft donor.

The chain combines TRBV13 with TRBJ1-1, with D perhaps matching TRBD1 (6 bases). CDR3 length: 18 residues. In germline, CDR1 is PRHDT, CDR2 FYEKMQ (reference sequence). V lost 8 bases to trimming and J lost 4 bases, with 29 bases between them. CDR3 protein: CASVKLRLGGGAGTEAFF. The CDR3 nucleotides are TGTGCCAGCGTAAAATTGCGTCTGGGGGGGGGCGCGGGCACTGAAGCTTTCTTT.

This sequence joins TRBV3-1 and TRBJ2-7; TRBD1 is a possible D gene (5 bases). This CDR3 has 16 residues. Trimming shortened V by 0 bases and J by 2 bases, and 14 bases separated the two germline ends. Germline CDR1 is LGHDT and CDR2 is YNNKEL (reference sequence). For the CDR3, the DNA is TGTGCCAGCAGCCAAGATTTGGGGCCGACCCCCTACGAGCAGTACTTC. As protein: CASSQDLGPTPYEQYF.

This rearrangement joins TRBV12-3 or TRBV12-4 to TRBJ1-1; 8 bases line up with TRBD1. V shed 6 bases, J shed 4 bases, and the junction held 7 bases outside the gene matches. The CDR3 runs 14 residues. CDR3 sequence (DNA): TGTGCCAGCAGGCGACAGGGGTCCGCCACTGAAGCTTTCTTT. As protein: CASRRQGSATEAFF.

This clonotype has a handful of counts. This chain uses TRBV5-1 with TRBJ1-5, with a weak D call TRBD1 (6 bases). The V end lost 0 bases, the J end lost 2 bases, and 15 bases lay between the germline ends. The V gene's germline CDR1 is SGHRS and CDR2 YFSETQ. The length of the CDR3 is 17 residues. Here the CDR3 DNA reads TGCGCCAGCAGCTTGGAACAGGGACTGCGTGGCAATCAGCCCCAGCATTTT. Translation gives CASSLEQGLRGNQPQHF. Full variable domain (missing parts from reference TRBV5-1 and TRBJ1-5): KAGVTQTPRYLIKTRGQQVTLSCSPISGHRSVSWYQQTPGQGLQFLFEYFSETQRNKGNFPGRFSGRQFSNSRSEMNVSTLELGDSALYLCASSLEQGLRGNQPQHFGDGTRLSIL.

Only a few counts were recorded for this clonotype. CDR3 protein: CASSRQGKNNEQFF. The CDR3 DNA sequence: TGTGCCAGCAGCCGACAGGGGAAGAACAATGAGCAGTTCTTC. The V and J genes are TRBV7-3 and TRBJ2-1; 8 bases match TRBD1. CDR1 and CDR2 (germline): SGHTA, FQGTGA. The CDR3 is made up of 14 amino acids. J lost 5 bases, V lost 5 bases, and 5 bases had no gene match.

This chain uses TRBV6-1 with TRBJ1-2; TRBD1 matches 7 bases. Germline V gene data show CDR1 as MNHNS and CDR2 as SASEGT. CDR3 size: 15 residues. V was pared by 6 bases and J by 4 bases, with 11 bases of the junction left unmatched. CDR3 sequence (DNA): TGTGCCAGCAGCCCGAAGGGGGCCGTTCCCTATGGCTACACCTTC. Translated: CASSPKGAVPYGYTF.

This chain connects TRBV7-9 to TRBJ2-1, with D perhaps TRBD2 (5 bases). Per the germline V gene, CDR1 is SEHNR and CDR2 is FQNEAQ (reference sequence). The V end lost 5 bases, the J end lost 10 bases, and 18 bases lay between the germline ends. This CDR3 region has 14 residues. The DNA of the CDR3 is TGTGCCAGCAGCAAACGATCTGGACTCCTGGAGCAGTTCTTC. Translated, it gives CASSKRSGLLEQFF. Full variable domain (remainder filled in from reference TRBV7-9 and TRBJ2-1): DTGVSQNPRHKITKRGQNVTFRCDPISEHNRLYWYRQTLGQGPEFLTYFQNEAQLEKSRLLSDRFSAERPKGSFSTLEIQRTEQGDSAMYLCASSKRSGLLEQFFGPGTRLTVL.

This clonotype was seen a few times. This sequence joins TRBV6-5 and TRBJ2-1; 10 positions agree with TRBD1. Germline lookup yields CDR1 MNHEY and CDR2 SVGAGI. This CDR3 is 15 amino acids long. V dropped 2 bases and J dropped 7; count of bases not matched to a gene: 5. CDR3 amino acids: CASSYDRGQGNEQFF. As DNA, the CDR3 is TGTGCCAGCAGTTACGACAGGGGGCAAGGGAATGAGCAGTTCTTC.

Note on this clonotype: The CDR3 does not end in the conserved phenylalanine or tryptophan, so this is likely a read error. The V gene is TRBV29-1, the J gene TRBJ2-7, with TRBD1 matching over 10 bases. V gave up 6 bases and J gave up 3 bases; unmatched junction bases: 8. This CDR3 has 14 amino acids. CDR1 is SQVTM, CDR2 ANQGSEA, per germline. CDR3 DNA sequence: TGCAGCGTCGGGACCGGGACAGGGGTCTACGAGCAGTACTGC. Amino acid sequence: CSVGTGTGVYEQYC.

V is TRBV24-1 and J is TRBJ2-7, with TRBD1 identical over 9 bases. Trimming at V came to 4 bases and at J to 4 bases, leaving 4 bases not matched to a gene. From germline, CDR1 is KGHDR and CDR2 SFDVKD. The CDR3 is 14 residues long. The CDR3 protein is CATSDHDRGYEQYF. CDR3 nucleotides: TGTGCCACCAGTGACCATGACAGGGGGTACGAGCAGTACTTC.

J is TRBJ1-5 and V is TRBV19; possibly TRBD1 for D (6 bases). The CDR3 is 12 amino acids. CDR1 is LNHDA, CDR2 SQIVND, per germline (reference sequence). Between the trimmed V and J ends, which lost 10 bases and 7 bases, there was a span of 14 bases. CDR3 region: CATAGTRQPQHF. DNA of the CDR3: TGTGCCACCGCAGGGACAAGGCAGCCCCAGCATTTT.

The chain recombines TRBV12-3 or TRBV12-4 with TRBJ2-3; possibly TRBD1 for D (5 bases). The germline V and J ends were trimmed by 2 bases and 11 bases, with 23 bases remaining between them. The CDR3 contains 16 residues. Written as DNA, the CDR3 is TGTGCCAGCAGTTTATTAACAGGTAGATTTGGTGGGAAGCAGTATTTT. This sequence encodes CASSLLTGRFGGKQYF.

CDR3 coding DNA: TGTGCCAGCAGCACCAACAGGGGCTTCATGGCGCCTGGATACTTC. Translated: CASSTNRGFMAPGYF. The chain uses TRBV13 and TRBJ2-7, with 7 bases lining up with TRBD1. This CDR3 comprises 15 residues. V lost 5 bases to trimming and J lost 13 bases; unmatched junction nucleotides: 20. Germline V gene data show CDR1 as PRHDT and CDR2 as FYEKMQ (reference sequence).

The chain joins TRBV6-1 to TRBJ2-7, with TRBD2 matching 7 bases. After removal of 6 bases from V and 5 bases from J, the junction contained 10 bases not matched to a gene. The germline CDR1 and CDR2 sequences are MNHNS and SASEGT. The CDR3 length is 14 residues. This CDR3 reads CASRNPLRGDEQYF. CDR3 DNA: TGTGCCAGCAGGAATCCCCTCCGGGGGGACGAGCAGTACTTC.

This chain connects TRBV4-1 to TRBJ2-1, with 8 positions matching TRBD2. The CDR3 contains 17 residues. From germline, CDR1 is MGHRA and CDR2 YSYEKL. The J segment lost 6 bases and the V segment lost 0 bases, leaving 10 bases of the junction unmatched. The CDR3 spells CASSQEWGTSGTNEQFF. Written as DNA, the CDR3 is TGCGCCAGCAGCCAAGAATGGGGGACTAGTGGTACCAATGAGCAGTTCTTC.

As DNA, the CDR3 is TGTGCCAGCAGATTCACCGGGACCCCATCCACCGGGGAGCTGTTTTTT. Translating gives CASRFTGTPSTGELFF. This chain connects TRBV28 to TRBJ2-2; D assignment may be TRBD1 or TRBD2 (5 bases each). Germline V CDR1 and CDR2: MDHEN, SYDVKM. The V end lost 6 bases, the J end lost 4 bases, and 18 bases lay between the germline ends. This CDR3 spans 16 amino acids.

This chain connects TRBV5-5 to TRBJ1-1; D unresolved. Trimming stripped 4 bases from V and 0 bases from J, with 13 bases between. Per the germline V gene, CDR1 is SGHKS and CDR2 is YYEKEE (reference sequence). The CDR3 covers 15 residues. The CDR3 loop is CASSVLSLMNTEAFF. The DNA for the CDR3 is TGTGCCAGCAGCGTCCTAAGCCTTATGAACACTGAAGCTTTCTTT.

The chain recombines TRBV12-3 or TRBV12-4 with TRBJ2-1; D is possibly TRBD1 or TRBD2 (5 bases each). V was pared by 6 bases and J by 1 base, with 16 bases between. The CDR3 sequence is 16 residues long. This chain's CDR3 is CASSLTPGPSYNEQFF. The CDR3, as DNA: TGTGCCAGCAGCTTAACGCCGGGACCGTCCTACAATGAGCAGTTCTTC.

This clonotype came up once. This chain uses TRBV12-3 or TRBV12-4 with TRBJ2-7, with a tentative D call TRBD2 (5 bases). The V end lost 3 bases, the J end lost 5 bases, and 23 bases lay between the germline ends. This CDR3 spans 17 amino acids. CDR3 residues: CASSFNYYSEGGNEQYF. The DNA for the CDR3 is TGTGCCAGCAGTTTTAATTACTATTCAGAGGGCGGCAACGAGCAGTACTTC.

V gene TRBV15 combines with J gene TRBJ2-5; D not certain. The CDR3 is 16 residues long. Trimming removed 1 base from V and 2 bases from J, with 14 bases in between. Germline V lookup: CDR1 LNHNV, CDR2 YYDKDF (reference sequence). CDR3 region: CATSRARGPLQETQYF. CDR3 coding DNA: TGTGCCACCAGCAGAGCGAGAGGCCCTCTACAAGAGACCCAGTACTTC.

The chain links TRBV2 to TRBJ1-1, with TRBD1 as a possible D gene (5 bases). Germline CDR1 SNHLY, CDR2 FYNNEI. V was cut by 4 bases and J by 9 bases, with 18 bases left in between. The CDR3 has 14 residues. CDR3 sequence reads: CASSGGGSQEKAFF. Written as DNA, the CDR3 is TGTGCCAGCAGTGGGGGGGGTTCACAGGAGAAAGCTTTCTTT.

The V call is TRBV28, the J call TRBJ2-5; a weak D match, TRBD2 (6 bases). Germline CDR1 is MDHEN and CDR2 is SYDVKM. This CDR3 comprises 11 residues. The V and J ends lost 6 bases and 11 bases respectively, with 13 bases between them. The chain's CDR3 is CASSRSGVQYF. CDR3 DNA sequence: TGTGCCAGCAGCCGCTCGGGGGTTCAGTACTTC.

The chain joins TRBV6-5 to TRBJ2-1, with 7 bases fitting TRBD1. J was trimmed by 7 bases and V by 2 bases; bases with no gene match: 8. The CDR3 length is 15 residues. CDR1 and CDR2 from the germline V gene are MNHEY and SVGAGI. CDR3 coding DNA: TGTGCCAGCAGTTACGACAGGGAGAGGGGTAATGAGCAGTTCTTC. It is translated as CASSYDRERGNEQFF.

The chain joins TRBV4-2 to TRBJ2-2; D may be TRBD2 (5 bases). This CDR3 is built from 17 residues. Trimming took off 6 bases at V and 4 bases at J, with 21 bases between the two ends. The germline gives CDR1 LGHNA, CDR2 YNFKEQ. CDR3 DNA sequence: TGTGCCAGCAGACCTCATCGGGGTGCTGGTAGCACCGGGGAGCTGTTTTTT. Its protein product is CASRPHRGAGSTGELFF.

CDR3 DNA: TGCAGTGCTAGAGGTATAGGGACTTTCACAGATACGCAGTATTTT. This codes for CSARGIGTFTDTQYF. The rearrangement links TRBV20-1 to TRBJ2-3, with D perhaps TRBD2 (6 bases). Per germline, CDR1 DFQATT and CDR2 SNEGSKA (reference sequence). V lost 1 base to trimming and J lost 2 bases, with 13 bases between them. CDR3 length: 15 residues.

This chain uses TRBV15 with TRBJ2-1, with TRBD1 identical over 8 bases. CDR1 and CDR2 (germline): LNHNV, YYDKDF (reference sequence). V lost 5 bases to trimming and J lost 10 bases; unmatched junction nucleotides: 7. CDR3 length equals 13 residues. The CDR3 DNA follows: TGTGCCACCAGCGCGGACAGGGCGCGGGAGCAGTTCTTC. Its translation is CATSADRAREQFF.

This clonotype has only a few counts. The chain couples TRBV5-6 to TRBJ2-7; 9 positions agree with TRBD2. This CDR3 has 15 amino acids. V shed 4 bases, J shed 2 bases, and the junction held 7 bases outside the gene matches. From germline, CDR1 is SGHDT and CDR2 YYEEEE. The CDR3 DNA is TGTGCCAGCAGCCCAATAGCGGGGGAGACCTACGAGCAGTACTTC. Protein product: CASSPIAGETYEQYF.

This sequence joins TRBV12-3 or TRBV12-4 and TRBJ1-1, with a tentative D call TRBD1 (6 bases). The V end was cut by 2 bases, the J end by 6 bases, with 16 bases between. The CDR3 covers 15 residues. The CDR3 protein is CASSLRRGGVAEAFF. DNA of the CDR3: TGTGCCAGCAGTTTAAGGAGGGGGGGGGTCGCTGAAGCTTTCTTT.